The clone carrying this T cell receptor beta chain turned up a few times. TCRdb independently ran MiXCR on the 5' RACE reads; one entry per CDR3 protein. The sample has 300,000 to 400,000 distinct CDR3 sequences, around a tenth seen once. This sample was included in a study of T cells after yellow fever vaccination. Trimming stripped 3 bases from V and 2 bases from J, with 15 bases between. CDR1 and CDR2 from the germline V gene are MNHEY and SVGAGI. This CDR3 has 16 residues. The clonotype was recovered from a young man who received the YFV17D yellow fever vaccine. The V call is TRBV6-5, the J call TRBJ2-3; no definite D call. The sample was CD4+ T cells sorted from PBMCs, taken 45 days after the yellow fever booster vaccination. In DNA form, the CDR3 reads TGTGCCAGCAGTTATCGGGCCCTCGCGGTCACAGATACGCAGTATTTT. Translated, it gives CASSYRALAVTDTQYF.